This T cell receptor beta chain was obtained from a study of CD8+CD57+ T cells in acquired aplastic anemia (dated by TCRdb to 2016 to 2018). Some background on the complete study: On average, sorted CD4+ and CD8+ cells yielded roughly 3.4 ug of extracted DNA, with a range of about 0.17 to 27.4 ug. CD8+CD57+ expansion was defined as frequency above the mean frequency observed in healthy subjects. What the authors observed across the whole study: About 28 CD8+ CDR3 sequences were found in both patients and controls but appeared to be highly expressed in patients and within the immunodominant clones of the patients. Between patients and healthy controls, no significant difference in CD8+ Simpson's diversity was found (P=0.060).

Flow cytometry had shown CD8+CD57+ cell expansion in the patients selected for sequencing. All patients had severe acquired aplastic anemia diagnosed by International Study of Aplastic Anemia and Agranulocytosis and Camitta criteria. At the time blood was sampled, none of the patients had received any therapy. TCR repertoires of sorted CD4+ and CD8+ blood T cells from severe aplastic anemia patients and healthy subjects were deep-sequenced in the study. Patients were enrolled under clinicaltrials.gov protocols 00001620, 01623167, 00001397, 00071045, 00081523 and 00961064 in the USA. Ficoll-Paque density gradient centrifugation was used to isolate peripheral blood mononuclear cells. Before DNA extraction, CD4+ and CD8+ T cells were sorted by FACS or by magnetic beads. Of note for this clonotype: The antigen this receptor binds is unknown. Base-call qualities are not available, and no considerably larger clone is one nucleotide away.

Genomic DNA was used as template for profiling of TCR beta VDJ combinations and CDR3 sequences. An Illumina HiSeq 2000 was used for TCR repertoire sequencing. The study's own analysis went as follows. Repertoire assessment relied on Simpson's diversity index, CDR3 size and DJ length profiles, and TRBV/TRBJ rearrangement plots. Whichever DNA sequence was most abundant in the deep sequencing data was defined as the immunodominant clone. CDR3 amino acid sequences were screened for sharing across subjects and compared with published repertoires and the VDJdb database. TCRdb reprocessing: public reads trimmed at Q25 with fastp, clones called with MiXCR, in-frame beta chains kept. Rows are combined by CDR3 protein, so each entry shows the most common genes and DNA. V and J calls and clone size were set by TCRdb, not the authors. A total of 150,000 to 200,000 distinct CDR3 sequences appear in this sample, around 43% of them only once. The biggest ten clones account for 2.5% to 3.5% of the sample.

CDR1 and CDR2 are drawn from the germline V gene (reference sequence): DFQATT, SNEGSKA. Compared with germline, V lacks 2 bases and J lacks 6 bases; bases without a gene match: 11. The CDR3 sequence holds 15 residues, the cysteine and phenylalanine included. Left in the record is the CDR3 DNA by itself, 45 bases read in frame from the first base. The specimen was sorted CD4+, CD8+, or CD8+CD57+ T cells (not recorded which) from PBMCs. This sequence was found in a human donor with aplastic anemia. The chain employs TRBV20-1 and TRBJ2-7, and 9 bases in between align with TRBD1. The CDR3 reads CSARSSGTGFSEQYF. Read as DNA, the sequence is TGCAGTGCTAGAAGTTCGGGGACAGGGTTCTCCGAGCAGTACTTC.